This TCR beta chain was obtained from a study of T-cell memory formation after mild COVID-19. After 5'RACE with constant-segment primers, TCR alpha and TCR beta cDNA libraries carrying sample barcodes and UMIs were obtained. TCRdb ran MiXCR on the 5' RACE reads and lists one entry per CDR3 protein. The sample includes about 430,000 distinct CDR3 sequences, roughly 18% seen only once; the top ten take under 25%. V was pared by 6 bases and J by 0 bases, with 6 bases of the junction left unmatched. The CDR3 spans 17 residues. There are a few counts of this clonotype. Sequencing was carried out using PBMCs or a T cell subset sorted from them (not recorded which). The chain combines TRBV12-3 or TRBV12-4 with TRBJ2-1; 12 positions match TRBD2. The source is a man between 18 and 29 years old who had mild COVID-19 (a few samples of this study predate the infection). Cell type and time point are not known. CDR3 DNA sequence: TGTGCCAGCAGCCGGACTAGCGGGGCGCGCTCCTACAATGAGCAGTTCTTC. It translates to CASSRTSGARSYNEQFF.